This T cell receptor beta chain was retrieved from a study of blood T cell repertoires in COVID-19. Study context: Acute and convalescent COVID-19 specimens originated in the United States, Italy and Spain. PBMCs, B-cell-depleted T cells, or T cells were the source of the cDNA or gDNA that made up the material.

Per the original data handling: Quantification of nucleated cells was approximated via reference gene primer amplification. TCRdb keeps only in-frame clones here, not all; method: immunoSEQ multiplex PCR. Clone size and the V and J calls come from that table; the DNA yielded D and trimming. In the table there are 85,000 to 100,000 clones, around 74% of which are singletons. The specimen sequenced was peripheral blood. The TCR sequence derives from a woman aged 80 or over with active or convalescent COVID-19.

The CDR3 coding sequence is TGTGCCAGCAGCTTGCGATTAAGCGGGAGATTAGGCAATGAGCAGTTCTTC. It is translated as CASSLRLSGRLGNEQFF. The chain employs TRBV5-6 and TRBJ2-1, with TRBD2 matching over 8 bases. V was clipped by 1 base and J by 6 bases; unmatched bases: 12. This CDR3 contains 17 residues. From germline, CDR1 is SGHDT and CDR2 YYEEEE.